This passage covers 15 T cell receptor beta chains from one sample sequenced in a study of regulatory dendritic cells for organ transplantation. Sequencing was performed with immunoSEQ multiplex PCR; in TCRdb, only in-frame clones are kept and a portion is missing. The sample yields under 40,000 clones, around nine tenths seen once. The sequencing sample was made of naive CD8+ T cells from blood. Specified subset: CD45RA+ naive T cells. These TCRs come from a human donor in good health.

The chain is built from TRBV5-1 and TRBJ2-7, with 7 nucleotides matching TRBD1. Germline V CDR1 and CDR2: SGHRS, YFSETQ. CDR3 length: 12 amino acids. Unmatched junction bases numbered 2, after V lost 4 bases and J lost 4 bases. The chain's CDR3 is CASSEQGYEQYF. In DNA form, the CDR3 reads TGCGCCAGCAGCGAACAGGGGTACGAGCAGTACTTC.

The rearrangement links TRBV2 to TRBJ2-7; D remains unclear. V lost 6 bases, J lost 0 bases, and 9 bases lay in between. Germline CDR1 SNHLY, CDR2 FYNNEI. This CDR3 region has 13 residues. CDR3 region: CASRASSSYEQYF. The CDR3 bases are TGTGCCAGCAGAGCTTCGAGCTCCTACGAGCAGTACTTC. The full variable domain, rest sourced from reference TRBV2 and TRBJ2-7, is EPEVTQTPSHQVTQMGQEVILRCVPISNHLYFYWYRQILGQKVEFLVSFYNNEISEKSEIFDDQFSVERPDGSNFTLKIRSTKLEDSAMYFCASRASSSYEQYFGPGTRLTVT.

The chain recombines TRBV6-5 with TRBJ2-7; tentative D call: TRBD1 (6 bases). The germline V gene encodes CDR1 MNHEY and CDR2 SVGAGI. Trimming pared 6 bases from V and 3 bases from J, leaving 15 bases between. The CDR3 spans 14 residues. CDR3 sequence reads: CASSLGAGGYEQYF. The CDR3 DNA is TGTGCCAGCAGCCTGGGGGCTGGCGGCTACGAGCAGTACTTC.

The rearrangement links TRBV9 to TRBJ2-3; D remains ambiguous. Trimming removed 4 bases at V and 4 bases at J, with 13 bases between. This CDR3 has 14 residues. The V gene's germline CDR1 is SGDLS and CDR2 YYNGEE. CDR3 bases: TGTGCCAGCAGCCCCCCGGTAGGTGCAGATACGCAGTATTTT. This codes for CASSPPVGADTQYF.

CDR3: CASSEGGLDSYEQYF. The DNA of the CDR3 is TGTGCCAGCAGTGAAGGGGGACTTGACTCCTACGAGCAGTACTTC. The rearrangement joins TRBV6-1 to TRBJ2-7; D may be TRBD2 (6 bases). The CDR3 is 15 amino acids. Germline CDR1 is MNHNS and CDR2 is SASEGT. The germline V and J ends were trimmed by 1 base and 0 bases, with 10 bases remaining between them.

The chain is built from TRBV7-2 and TRBJ1-5, with D unresolved. CDR1 and CDR2 (germline): SGHTA, FQGNSA. The ends were cut back, 1 base at V and 1 base at J, with 17 bases in the middle. The length of the CDR3 is 18 residues. The CDR3 nucleotides are TGTGCCAGCAGCTTAGTTGGCAGGTTCCATGGAAGCAATCAGCCCCAGCATTTT. Protein product: CASSLVGRFHGSNQPQHF.

This rearrangement joins TRBV5-1 to TRBJ2-3; D gene uncertain. The V gene's germline CDR1 is SGHRS and CDR2 YFSETQ. The CDR3 runs to 12 residues. V was cut by 2 bases and J by 12 bases, with 13 bases left in between. CDR3 residues: CASSLDSVHQYF. Here the CDR3 DNA reads TGCGCCAGCAGCTTAGACTCCGTGCACCAGTATTTT.

V usage is TRBV5-5 and J usage is TRBJ1-5; D is ambiguous. The V gene lost 0 bases and the J gene lost 3 bases, with 10 bases spanning the gap. Germline assignment: CDR1 SGHKS and CDR2 YYEKEE (reference sequence). The CDR3 extends over 15 amino acids. Here the CDR3 DNA reads TGTGCCAGCAGCTTGGTGATAGCCACCAATCAGCCCCAGCATTTT. It encodes CASSLVIATNQPQHF.

V gene TRBV27 combines with J gene TRBJ1-2; 9 nucleotides align to TRBD1. Germline-derived CDR1 and CDR2 are MNHEY and SMNVEV (reference sequence). There are 18 residues in the CDR3. V dropped 5 bases and J dropped 1; count of bases not matched to a gene: 14. The CDR3 reads CASSGTGTGWLGNYGYTF. CDR3 in DNA: TGTGCCAGCAGTGGAACCGGGACAGGGTGGTTGGGTAACTATGGCTACACCTTC.

V and J are TRBV28 and TRBJ2-7, with a possible D match to TRBD2 (6 bases). Germline V gene data show CDR1 as MDHEN and CDR2 as SYDVKM. V lost 6 bases and J 3 bases, leaving 18 bases between the germline ends. There are 15 residues in the CDR3. CDR3 DNA: TGTGCCAGCAGGCCCGGGACTCAACCCCACTACGAGCAGTACTTC. It encodes CASRPGTQPHYEQYF.

This chain joins TRBV27 and TRBJ1-1; D may be TRBD1 (6 bases). V was shortened by 6 bases and J by 0 bases, with 11 bases between the two germline ends. Germline loops: CDR1 MNHEY, CDR2 SMNVEV (reference sequence). The CDR3 is made up of 14 amino acids. The CDR3: CASSYGQLNTEAFF. DNA for the CDR3: TGTGCCAGCAGCTATGGACAGTTGAACACTGAAGCTTTCTTT.

A word on this clone: A read error may produce the germline difference seen at one junction end. The chain carries TRBV7-2 and TRBJ2-7; a possible D gene is TRBD2 (5 bases). Germline CDR1 is SGHTA and CDR2 is FQGNSA. The CDR3 has 14 residues. CDR3 sequence reads: CASSPLVGSHEQYF. The CDR3 nucleotides are TGCGCCAGCAGCCCACTAGTAGGCTCCCACGAGCAGTACTTC.

The rearrangement uses TRBV29-1 and TRBJ1-2, with D possibly matching TRBD1 (5 bases). This CDR3 has 12 amino acids. Trimming took off 4 bases at V and 3 bases at J, with 9 bases between the two ends. Germline V gene sequence: CDR1 SQVTM, CDR2 ANQGSEA. This CDR3 is CSVVDRHYGYTF. DNA for the CDR3: TGCAGCGTTGTAGACAGACACTATGGCTACACCTTC.

The CDR3 reads CSAGSPSSYEQYF. For the CDR3, the DNA is TGCAGCGCCGGGAGTCCCAGCTCCTACGAGCAGTACTTC. The V gene is TRBV29-1, the J gene TRBJ2-7; possible D gene TRBD2, 6 bases. The CDR3 has 13 amino acids. Trimming left V 7 bases short and J 0 bases short, with 13 bases between. Germline assignment: CDR1 SQVTM and CDR2 ANQGSEA.

The chain couples TRBV30 to TRBJ2-1, with D possibly TRBD2 on 5 matching bases. Germline-derived CDR1 and CDR2 are GTSNPN and SVGIG (reference sequence). V lost 1 base to trimming and J lost 2 bases, with 12 bases between them. The CDR3 is 15 amino acids. CDR3 DNA sequence: TGTGCCTGGAGTGACTTAGGAGGCCCCTACAATGAGCAGTTCTTC. Its translation is CAWSDLGGPYNEQFF.